This record looks at one T cell receptor beta chain sequence and its context. One end of the junction varies from germline; a read error may be responsible. A modified ARM-PCR protocol with three rounds of nested PCR amplified TCRbeta. Each CDR3 protein is one row after TCRdb ran MiXCR on the multiplex PCR reads. The table records over 110,000 distinct CDR3 sequences, approximately 66% of them present only once. This sample's RNA came from whole unsorted tissue. These data belong to a study of tumor and adjacent non-tumor tissue in lung cancer. Across the study: Samples averaged about 3.8 million productive TCRbeta reads each.

Specimen: lung tumor tissue. The sequence was collected from a man in his 60s with small cell lung cancer.

The CDR3 DNA sequence: TGCAGTGCTAGAGACCCGCTGCTAAGCACCGTATATTTT. This translates into CSARDPLLSTVYF. V and J are TRBV20-1 and TRBJ1-3; D is unclear. Germline CDR1 is DFQATT and CDR2 is SNEGSKA (reference sequence). CDR3 length equals 13 residues.